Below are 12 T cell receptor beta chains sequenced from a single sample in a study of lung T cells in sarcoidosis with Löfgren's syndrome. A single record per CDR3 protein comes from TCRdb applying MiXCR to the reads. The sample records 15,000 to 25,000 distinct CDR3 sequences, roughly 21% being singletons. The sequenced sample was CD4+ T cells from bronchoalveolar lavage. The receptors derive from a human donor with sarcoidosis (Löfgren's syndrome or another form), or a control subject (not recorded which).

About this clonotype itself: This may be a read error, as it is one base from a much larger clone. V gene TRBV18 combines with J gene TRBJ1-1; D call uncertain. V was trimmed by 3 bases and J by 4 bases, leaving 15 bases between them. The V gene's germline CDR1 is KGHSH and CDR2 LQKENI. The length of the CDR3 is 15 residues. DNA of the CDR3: TGTGCCAGCTCACCGGGCAAGGGAGGGAGCACTGAAGCTTTCTTT. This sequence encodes CASSPGKGGSTEAFF.

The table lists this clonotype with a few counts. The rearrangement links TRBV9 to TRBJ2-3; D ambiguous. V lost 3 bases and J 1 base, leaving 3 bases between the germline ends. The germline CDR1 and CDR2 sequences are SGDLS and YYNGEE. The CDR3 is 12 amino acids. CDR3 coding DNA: TGTGCCAGCAGCGAGGGCACAGATACGCAGTATTTT. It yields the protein CASSEGTDTQYF.

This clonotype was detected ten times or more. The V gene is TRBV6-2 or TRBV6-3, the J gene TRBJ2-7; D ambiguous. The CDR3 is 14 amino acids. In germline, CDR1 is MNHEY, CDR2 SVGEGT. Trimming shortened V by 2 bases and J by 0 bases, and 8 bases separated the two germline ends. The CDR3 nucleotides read TGTGCCAGCAGTTACCCCGGGCTCTCCTACGAGCAGTACTTC. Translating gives CASSYPGLSYEQYF.

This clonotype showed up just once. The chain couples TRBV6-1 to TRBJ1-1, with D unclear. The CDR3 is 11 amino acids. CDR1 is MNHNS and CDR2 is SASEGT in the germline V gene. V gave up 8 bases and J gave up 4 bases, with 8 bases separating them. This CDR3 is CASGKSTEAFF. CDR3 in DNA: TGTGCCAGCGGGAAAAGCACTGAAGCTTTCTTT.

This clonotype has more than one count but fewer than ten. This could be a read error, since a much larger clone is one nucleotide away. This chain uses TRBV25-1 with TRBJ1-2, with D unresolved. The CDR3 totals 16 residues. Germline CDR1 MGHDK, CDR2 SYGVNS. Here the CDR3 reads CASSEYGLGSGSGYAF. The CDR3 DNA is TGTGCCAGCAGTGAATATGGTCTGGGAAGTGGGTCGGGCTACGCCTTC.

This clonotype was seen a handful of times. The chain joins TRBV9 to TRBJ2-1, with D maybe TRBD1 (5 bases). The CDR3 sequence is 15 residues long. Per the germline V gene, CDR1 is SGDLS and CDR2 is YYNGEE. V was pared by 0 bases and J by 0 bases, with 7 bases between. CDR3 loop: CASSVEGDSYNEQFF. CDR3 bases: TGTGCCAGCAGCGTAGAAGGGGACTCCTACAATGAGCAGTTCTTC. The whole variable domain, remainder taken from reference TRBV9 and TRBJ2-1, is DSGVTQTPKHLITATGQRVTLRCSPRSGDLSVYWYQQSLDQGLQFLIQYYNGEERAKGNILERFSAQQFPDLHSELNLSSLELGDSALYFCASSVEGDSYNEQFFGPGTRLTVL.

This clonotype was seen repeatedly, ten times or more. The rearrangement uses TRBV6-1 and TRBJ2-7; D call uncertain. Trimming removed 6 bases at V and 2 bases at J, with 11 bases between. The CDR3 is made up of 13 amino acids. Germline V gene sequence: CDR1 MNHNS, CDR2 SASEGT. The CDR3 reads CASRPPSTYEQYF. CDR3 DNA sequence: TGTGCCAGCAGACCTCCTTCTACCTACGAGCAGTACTTC.

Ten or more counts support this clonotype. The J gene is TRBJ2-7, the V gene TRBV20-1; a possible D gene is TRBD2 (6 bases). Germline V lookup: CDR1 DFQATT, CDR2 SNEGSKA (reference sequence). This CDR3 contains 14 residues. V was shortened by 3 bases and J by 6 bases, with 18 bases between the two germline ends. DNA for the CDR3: TGCAGTGCTAGGATTGCGGGAAGGGGAGGCGAGCAGTACTTC. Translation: CSARIAGRGGEQYF.

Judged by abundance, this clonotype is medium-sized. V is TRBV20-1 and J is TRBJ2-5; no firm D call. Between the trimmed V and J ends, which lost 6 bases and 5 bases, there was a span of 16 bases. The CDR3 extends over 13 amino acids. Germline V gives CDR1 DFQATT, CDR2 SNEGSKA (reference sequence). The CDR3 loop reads CSAAYWTAETQYF. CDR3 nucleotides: TGCAGTGCCGCTTACTGGACGGCGGAGACCCAGTACTTC.

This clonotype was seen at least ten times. Written as DNA, the CDR3 is TGTGCCAGCAGCTTGCGGGAACAAGAGACCCAGTACTTC. Translating it yields CASSLREQETQYF. The rearrangement links TRBV7-2 to TRBJ2-5; the D gene is possibly TRBD2 (6 bases). Trimming removed 3 bases at V and 2 bases at J, with 7 bases between. The CDR3 has 13 amino acids. CDR1 and CDR2 (germline): SGHTA, FQGNSA.

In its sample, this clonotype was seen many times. The CDR3 reads CASSLVQGDTEAFF. In nucleotides, the CDR3 is TGCGCCAGCAGCTTGGTACAGGGGGACACTGAAGCTTTCTTT. The chain carries TRBV5-1 and TRBJ1-1; TRBD1 matches at 8 bases. Germline CDR1 SGHRS, CDR2 YFSETQ. CDR3 length: 14 amino acids. The J segment lost 3 bases and the V segment lost 0 bases, leaving 1 base of the junction unmatched.

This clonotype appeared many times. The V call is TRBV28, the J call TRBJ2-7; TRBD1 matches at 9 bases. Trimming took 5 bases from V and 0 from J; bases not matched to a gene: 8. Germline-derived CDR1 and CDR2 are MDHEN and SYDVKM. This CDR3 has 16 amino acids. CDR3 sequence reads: CASSLFPGQGSYEQYF. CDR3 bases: TGTGCCAGCAGTCTTTTTCCGGGACAGGGCTCCTACGAGCAGTACTTC.